This TCR beta chain was captured in a study of blood T cell repertoires in COVID-19. The CDR3 is 12 residues long. Looked up from germline, CDR1 is SGHTA and CDR2 is FQGNSA. Repertoires were generated with immunoSEQ multiplex PCR, while TCRdb's copy carries only in-frame clones and drops some. The sample lists 80,000 or so clones, around 80% occurring once. The sequence derives from a woman aged 55-70 years with acute or convalescent COVID-19. V usage is TRBV7-2 and J usage is TRBJ1-2; no definite D call. What was sequenced was peripheral blood. CDR3 amino acids: CAGERGLYGYTF. Here the CDR3 DNA reads TGTGCAGGCGAAAGAGGGCTATATGGCTACACCTTC.